This record concerns one TCR beta chain sequence. As yet, its antigen is unknown. This entry comes from a study of cytomegalovirus exposure and HLA in healthy donors. Study results and caveats: The HLA-A and HLA-B alleles of most subjects were reportedly predicted accurately from TCR beta sequences. Apparent HLA restriction characterized most CMV-associated TCR beta chains in a later analysis. Immune exposure information available was restricted to CMV serostatus.

PCR employed 60 Vbeta and 13 Jbeta primers. Method: immunoSEQ multiplex PCR; TCRdb's copy keeps in-frame clones and lacks some. This sample's table reports 150,000 or so clones. Trimming took 4 bases from V and 10 from J, leaving 14 bases between them. The CDR3 has 12 amino acids. Germline values: CDR1 MDHEN, CDR2 SYDVKM. The chain has TRBV28 and TRBJ2-7; D is ambiguous. Material for sequencing was PBMCs. The sequence was collected from a woman aged 45-65 years in good health and CMV-seronegative. This chain's CDR3 is CASSSRQFLQYF. In DNA, the CDR3 is TGTGCCAGCAGTTCAAGACAATTTCTCCAGTACTTC.